This passage covers 24 T cell receptor beta chains from one sample sequenced in a study of T cell responses to AZD1222 COVID-19 vaccine. TCRdb's copy holds only in-frame clones and misses some; the assay was immunoSEQ multiplex PCR. Counted here are around 99,000 clones, roughly nine tenths occurring once; the ten biggest clones make up 3.5% to 4.5%. The source material was peripheral blood, sampled on day 0 of AZD1222 vaccination. These receptors all stem from an adult in good health.

This sequence joins TRBV7-9 and TRBJ2-7; D unresolved. V was trimmed by 3 bases and J by 7 bases, leaving 16 bases between them. Germline V CDR1 and CDR2: SEHNR, FQNEAQ (reference sequence). CDR3 length: 14 residues. In nucleotides, the CDR3 is TGTGCCAGCAGCTTCTCCCGGAGAGAAGAGGAGCAGTACTTC. Protein: CASSFSRREEEQYF.

V gene TRBV5-4 combines with J gene TRBJ2-2, with 14 bases aligning to TRBD2. This CDR3 spans 16 amino acids. CDR1 is SGHNT, CDR2 YYREEE, per germline (reference sequence). Trimming removed 3 bases from V and 6 bases from J; junction bases left unmatched: 4. In DNA, the CDR3 is TGTGCCAGCAGCTCGAGACTAGCGGGGGGGCCCGGGGAGCTGTTTTTT. It translates to CASSSRLAGGPGELFF.

The rearrangement joins TRBV13 to TRBJ2-3; either TRBD1 or TRBD2 may supply D (5 bases each). Germline loops: CDR1 PRHDT, CDR2 FYEKMQ (reference sequence). The length of the CDR3 is 13 residues. V was pared by 8 bases and J by 4 bases, with 13 bases between. The CDR3 here is CASRRGAADTQYF. DNA for the CDR3: TGTGCCAGCCGACGAGGGGCCGCAGATACGCAGTATTTT.

The J gene is TRBJ1-1, the V gene TRBV19; maybe TRBD1 (6 bases). Germline CDR1 LNHDA, CDR2 SQIVND (reference sequence). Trimming pared 8 bases from V and 1 base from J, leaving 14 bases between. The CDR3 has 14 residues. The CDR3 sequence is CASRIQGGNTEAFF. As DNA, the CDR3 is TGTGCCAGTCGGATACAGGGAGGGAACACTGAAGCTTTCTTT.

This clone was counted a single time. The chain recombines TRBV3-1 (or the pseudogene TRBV3-2) with TRBJ1-1; D is unresolved. Deletions cut 4 bases from V and 2 bases from J, with 14 bases between. The CDR3 spans 15 residues. Germline V gene lookup returns CDR1 LGHDT and CDR2 YNNKEL (reference sequence). CDR3 sequence reads: CASSPRRSGNTEAFF. The DNA for the CDR3 is TGTGCCAGCAGCCCCCGAAGGTCGGGAAACACTGAAGCTTTCTTT.

V is TRBV12-3 or TRBV12-4 and J is TRBJ1-5; D gene ambiguous. The germline V and J ends were trimmed by 3 bases and 4 bases, with 7 bases remaining between them. This CDR3 spans 13 amino acids. The CDR3 sequence is CASSFGGNQPQHF. Written as DNA, the CDR3 is TGTGCCAGCAGTTTTGGAGGGAATCAGCCCCAGCATTTT.

This clone turned up a few times. V and J are TRBV5-1 and TRBJ2-3, with D unresolved. The CDR3 runs to 12 residues. The germline CDR1 and CDR2 sequences are SGHRS and YFSETQ. Trimming took off 2 bases at V and 3 bases at J, with 4 bases between the two ends. The CDR3 loop reads CASSFATDTQYF. CDR3 nucleotide sequence: TGCGCCAGCAGCTTCGCAACAGATACGCAGTATTTT.

This clone was counted a few times. The junction departs from germline at one end; a sequencing error may be responsible. The rearrangement uses TRBV6-2 or TRBV6-3 and TRBJ2-7; possible D gene TRBD1, 6 bases. This CDR3 is 13 amino acids long. Germline V gives CDR1 MNHEY, CDR2 SVGEGT. The CDR3 sequence is CASSYSDSFSWGF. CDR3 nucleotide sequence: TGTGCCAGCAGTTACTCGGACAGTTTCTCTTGGGGCTTC.

This chain joins TRBV5-4 and TRBJ1-4, with 9 bases fitting TRBD1. CDR3 length: 17 residues. V lost 0 bases, J lost 5 bases, and 8 bases stayed unmatched. From germline, CDR1 is SGHNT and CDR2 YYREEE (reference sequence). CDR3: CASSLAGGQGENEKLFF. For the CDR3, the DNA is TGTGCCAGCAGCTTGGCGGGGGGACAGGGCGAGAATGAAAAACTGTTTTTT.

This rearrangement joins TRBV4-1 to TRBJ2-1, with D possibly matching TRBD1 (5 bases). Germline CDR1 reads MGHRA; CDR2 reads YSYEKL. The CDR3 contains 16 residues. The V and J ends lost 1 base and 1 base respectively, with 11 bases between them. CDR3 loop: CASSQVDILSYNEQFF. For the CDR3, the DNA is TGCGCCAGCAGCCAAGTGGACATACTGTCCTACAATGAGCAGTTCTTC.

This rearrangement joins TRBV4-1 to TRBJ2-1; D gene ambiguous. Trimming took off 10 bases at V and 5 bases at J, with 9 bases between the two ends. Germline V CDR1 and CDR2: MGHRA, YSYEKL. The CDR3 is 11 residues long. The CDR3 nucleotides are TGCGCCACCCAGGCGAACAATGAGCAGTTCTTC. This encodes CATQANNEQFF.

This rearrangement joins TRBV7-2 to TRBJ1-1; D might be TRBD1 (6 bases). The CDR3 totals 13 residues. V was cut by 9 bases and J by 1 base, with 12 bases left in between. Germline lookup yields CDR1 SGHTA and CDR2 FQGNSA. For the CDR3, the DNA is TGTGCCAGTGCCGGGACACAGAACACTGAAGCTTTCTTT. Translated: CASAGTQNTEAFF. The entire variable domain, with the rest obtained from reference TRBV7-2 and TRBJ1-1, is as follows: GAGVSQSPSNKVTEKGKDVELRCDPISGHTALYWYRQSLGQGLEFLIYFQGNSAPDKSGLPSDRFSAERTGGSVSTLTIQRTQQEDSAVYLCASAGTQNTEAFFGQGTRLTVV.

The rearrangement joins TRBV19 to TRBJ1-5; D call uncertain. The V end lost 8 bases, the J end lost 1 base, and 9 bases lay between the germline ends. The CDR3 sequence is 13 residues long. CDR1 is LNHDA, CDR2 SQIVND, per germline (reference sequence). This CDR3 reads CASRFGSNQPQHF. As DNA, the CDR3 is TGTGCCAGTCGATTCGGGAGCAATCAGCCCCAGCATTTT.

The chain joins TRBV9 to TRBJ2-1; D remains unclear. Per germline, CDR1 SGDLS and CDR2 YYNGEE. Trimming left V 0 bases short and J 5 bases short, with 9 bases between. The CDR3 spans 14 residues. The CDR3: CASSVVGINNEQFF. CDR3 bases: TGTGCCAGCAGCGTAGTGGGAATAAACAATGAGCAGTTCTTC.

The chain is built from TRBV5-4 and TRBJ2-1, with TRBD2 as a possible D gene (5 bases). The CDR3 is made up of 13 amino acids. Trimming took off 3 bases at V and 4 bases at J, with 8 bases between the two ends. The germline CDR1 and CDR2 sequences are SGHNT and YYREEE (reference sequence). CDR3 protein: CASSSDLYNEQFF. DNA of the CDR3: TGTGCCAGCAGCTCGGACTTGTACAATGAGCAGTTCTTC.

In DNA, the CDR3 is TGTGCCAGCAGCCCCTGGACAGGGGGACCCTATGGCTACACCTTC. Its translation: CASSPWTGGPYGYTF. V usage is TRBV7-2 and J usage is TRBJ1-2; 10 positions match TRBD1. V gave up 5 bases and J gave up 4 bases; unmatched junction bases: 7. Germline-derived CDR1 and CDR2 are SGHTA and FQGNSA. This CDR3 has 15 amino acids.

The rearrangement uses TRBV7-9 and TRBJ2-7; 9 bases are a match to TRBD1. Trimming took 5 bases from V and 2 from J; bases not matched to a gene: 7. CDR3 length: 15 amino acids. Germline V gives CDR1 SEHNR, CDR2 FQNEAQ (reference sequence). CDR3 residues: CASSRRDRVPYEQYF. In nucleotides, the CDR3 is TGTGCCAGCAGCCGCCGGGACAGGGTCCCCTACGAGCAGTACTTC.

This CDR3 is CATSVGTSTDTQYF. Written as DNA, the CDR3 is TGTGCCACCAGTGTCGGTACTAGCACAGATACGCAGTATTTT. The chain has TRBV24-1 and TRBJ2-3, with D unclear. The CDR3 consists of 14 residues. The V gene's germline CDR1 is KGHDR and CDR2 SFDVKD. Trimming removed 5 bases at V and 0 bases at J, with 8 bases between.

The chain couples TRBV10-3 to TRBJ1-4, with TRBD1 identical over 8 bases. J gave up 5 bases and V 4 bases, and 6 bases lay outside the gene matches. Germline CDR1 and CDR2: ENHRY and SYGVKD. The CDR3 consists of 15 residues. CDR3 coding DNA: TGTGCCATCAGTGGGACAGGGACGCTGAATGAAAAACTGTTTTTT. Translation: CAISGTGTLNEKLFF.

This rearrangement joins TRBV12-3 or TRBV12-4 to TRBJ2-1; a possible D gene is TRBD2 (5 bases). The CDR3 covers 13 residues. Trimming stripped 4 bases from V and 9 bases from J, with 13 bases between. Written as DNA, the CDR3 is TGTGCCAGCAGTTCGGAGGCGCCTAGTGAGCAGTTCTTC. Translating it yields CASSSEAPSEQFF.

The J gene is TRBJ2-7, the V gene TRBV28; TRBD2 is a possible D gene (6 bases). This CDR3 has 12 amino acids. Germline lookup yields CDR1 MDHEN and CDR2 SYDVKM. The V gene lost 3 bases and the J gene lost 8 bases, with 11 bases spanning the gap. The CDR3: CASSFRRGQQYF. The CDR3 DNA reads as TGTGCCAGCAGTTTTCGGAGGGGACAGCAGTACTTC.

This clone showed up just once. The chain joins TRBV4-3 to TRBJ2-2; D not resolved. This CDR3 comprises 15 residues. Germline CDR1 reads LGHNA; CDR2 reads YSLEER. Trimming pared 0 bases from V and 2 bases from J, leaving 7 bases between. CDR3 residues: CASSQEVLNTGELFF. The CDR3 nucleotides read TGCGCCAGCAGCCAAGAAGTCTTAAACACCGGGGAGCTGTTTTTT.

This chain links TRBV9 with TRBJ1-2, with TRBD1 identical over 9 bases. Trimming cost V 3 bases and J 5 bases; bases outside gene matches: 5. Germline lookup yields CDR1 SGDLS and CDR2 YYNGEE. The CDR3 runs to 14 residues. The CDR3 spells CASSGEDRGYGYTF. The CDR3 DNA reads TGTGCCAGCAGCGGAGAGGACAGGGGTTATGGCTACACCTTC.

In this sample, this clone turned up many times. The chain uses TRBV6-1 and TRBJ2-7; unclear D gene. CDR3 length: 16 amino acids. Germline assignment: CDR1 MNHNS and CDR2 SASEGT. The V end lost 0 bases, the J end lost 0 bases, and 12 bases lay between the germline ends. The CDR3 sequence is CASSEALGPSSYEQYF. For the CDR3, the DNA is TGTGCCAGCAGTGAAGCGCTAGGTCCCAGCTCCTACGAGCAGTACTTC.